This T cell receptor beta chain is from a study of cytomegalovirus exposure and HLA in healthy donors. Study-level results: A list of more than 150 TCR beta chains associated with cytomegalovirus was given.

Trimming cost V 0 bases and J 6 bases; bases outside gene matches: 4. The CDR3 extends over 14 amino acids. Comment on this clone: The antigen remains unidentified.

Researchers ran the PCR with 60 Vbeta and 13 Jbeta primers. The protocol was immunoSEQ multiplex PCR, while the TCRdb copy is restricted to in-frame clones and leaves out a portion. Found here are tens of thousands of clones, approximately 70% of them singletons; the top ten hold approximately 20%. Sequencing used PBMCs. The chain employs TRBV5-3 and TRBJ1-2; the match to TRBD1 covers 8 bases. TRBV5-3 is an open reading frame whose function is uncertain. The sequence came from a woman in her sixties or seventies in good health and CMV-seropositive. CDR3: CARSLDRGCNGYTF. As DNA, the CDR3 is TGTGCCAGAAGCTTGGACAGGGGGTGTAATGGCTACACCTTC.